The 28 T cell receptor beta chains presented below share a single source sample, sequenced in a study of Ad26.COV2.S vaccination and SARS-CoV-2 variants. The method was immunoSEQ multiplex PCR; TCRdb's version includes in-frame clones alone and lacks a portion of them. This sample yields about 350,000 clones, of which approximately 90% are seen a single time; about 6.4% belongs to the top ten. Noted treatment: roughly 19 received Ad26.COV2.S at low or high dose, single or two shots; about 5 received placebo; per-sample allocation not given. Specimens were obtained on day 63 following the first vaccine or placebo injection. The specimen was peripheral blood, collected in a trial of Ad26.COV2.S vaccine versus placebo. These receptors were collected from a person aged 18-60 years who received the Ad26.COV2.S COVID-19 vaccine or a placebo.

This rearrangement joins TRBV12-3 or TRBV12-4 to TRBJ2-5, with D unclear. The CDR3 is 12 amino acids. Trimming pared 2 bases from V and 4 bases from J, leaving 5 bases between. CDR3 loop: CASSLTAETQYF. The CDR3, as DNA: TGTGCCAGCAGTTTAACGGCAGAGACCCAGTACTTC.

The genes are TRBV7-6 and TRBJ2-7, with 13 positions matching TRBD2. The CDR3 totals 16 residues. Per the germline V gene, CDR1 is SGHVS and CDR2 is FNYEAQ. V was pared by 5 bases and J by 5 bases, with 9 bases of the junction left unmatched. CDR3 bases: TGTGCCAGCAGCCTAGGGATGGGACTAGCGGGGAACGAGCAGTACTTC. This codes for CASSLGMGLAGNEQYF.

The V call is TRBV7-2, the J call TRBJ2-7, with 8 nucleotides matching TRBD2. The CDR3 runs 13 residues. With V trimmed by 4 bases and J by 3 bases, 2 bases remained unmatched. The germline V gene encodes CDR1 SGHTA and CDR2 FQGNSA. The CDR3 nucleotides read TGTGCCAGCAGCTCACTAGCGGACTACGAGCAGTACTTC. Its translation: CASSSLADYEQYF.

The rearrangement joins TRBV10-1 to TRBJ2-5, with D perhaps TRBD1 (7 bases). The CDR3 runs to 17 residues. The germline CDR1 and CDR2 sequences are WNHNN and SYGVQD (reference sequence). V lost 0 bases, J lost 7 bases, and 21 bases lay in between. CDR3 residues: CASSESRRPGGLRTQYF. For the CDR3, the DNA is TGCGCCAGCAGTGAGTCTCGACGCCCAGGGGGACTTCGGACCCAGTACTTC.

This chain connects TRBV6-5 to TRBJ1-1; D not resolved. Per germline, CDR1 MNHEY and CDR2 SVGAGI. This CDR3 has 14 residues. V gave up 0 bases and J gave up 1 base, with 6 bases separating them. The CDR3 protein is CASSYSRQNTEAFF. The CDR3 nucleotides are TGTGCCAGCAGTTACTCGCGGCAGAACACTGAAGCTTTCTTT.

The V gene is TRBV6-4, the J gene TRBJ2-3; D may be TRBD2 (6 bases). V gave up 4 bases and J gave up 1 base, with 9 bases separating them. Germline lookup yields CDR1 MRHNA and CDR2 SNTAGT. There are 14 residues in the CDR3. Here the CDR3 DNA reads TGTGCCAGCAGTGTTTTAGCGGGCACAGATACGCAGTATTTT. Protein product: CASSVLAGTDTQYF.

The V gene is TRBV25-1, the J gene TRBJ1-1; the D gene is possibly TRBD1 (5 bases). Trimming shortened V by 1 base and J by 6 bases, and 6 bases separated the two germline ends. CDR3 length: 12 amino acids. Looked up from germline, CDR1 is MGHDK and CDR2 is SYGVNS. The CDR3 loop reads CASSELGAEAFF. The CDR3, as DNA: TGTGCCAGCAGTGAATTGGGGGCTGAAGCTTTCTTT.

This chain joins TRBV7-2 and TRBJ2-3; TRBD2 agrees at 10 bases. CDR1 SGHTA and CDR2 FQGNSA come from the germline V gene. With V trimmed by 5 bases and J by 0 bases, 8 bases remained unmatched. The CDR3 runs to 17 residues. CDR3 residues: CASSPTVTSGSTDTQYF. The CDR3 nucleotides are TGTGCCAGCAGCCCGACCGTGACTAGCGGGAGCACAGATACGCAGTATTTT.

This chain joins TRBV4-3 and TRBJ1-6; D gene unclear. V was pared by 3 bases and J by 8 bases, with 17 bases between. The CDR3 is 16 residues long. Germline assignment: CDR1 LGHNA and CDR2 YSLEER. CDR3 nucleotide sequence: TGCGCCAGCAGCCAGGATTCAGGACTTGGCTATTCACCCCTCCACTTT. This gives the protein CASSQDSGLGYSPLHF.

The genes are TRBV7-9 and TRBJ1-5; weak D call: TRBD1 (6 bases). The V end lost 3 bases, the J end lost 6 bases, and 18 bases lay between the germline ends. Germline assignment: CDR1 SEHNR and CDR2 FQNEAQ (reference sequence). The CDR3 totals 16 residues. In DNA, the CDR3 is TGTGCCAGCAGCTTTGACCCGACAGGAGGGGGTCAGCCCCAGCATTTT. It is translated as CASSFDPTGGGQPQHF. The whole variable domain, filled in from reference TRBV7-9 and TRBJ1-5, reads DTGVSQNPRHKITKRGQNVTFRCDPISEHNRLYWYRQTLGQGPEFLTYFQNEAQLEKSRLLSDRFSAERPKGSFSTLEIQRTEQGDSAMYLCASSFDPTGGGQPQHFGDGTRLSIL.

J is TRBJ1-1 and V is TRBV6-2 or TRBV6-3; D perhaps matches TRBD1 (5 bases). Trimming removed 4 bases at V and 3 bases at J, with 6 bases between. The CDR3 totals 12 residues. Germline assignment: CDR1 MNHEY and CDR2 SVGEGT. This CDR3 reads CASSWGYTEAFF. The CDR3 DNA reads as TGTGCCAGCAGTTGGGGGTACACTGAAGCTTTCTTT.

This clone is a singleton in its sample. V is TRBV28 and J is TRBJ1-3; a weak D match, TRBD1 (6 bases). V gave up 2 bases and J gave up 2 bases, with 10 bases separating them. Germline V gives CDR1 MDHEN, CDR2 SYDVKM. The CDR3 consists of 15 residues. The CDR3 protein is CASSLPGGAGNTIYF. CDR3 nucleotides: TGTGCCAGCAGTTTACCCGGGGGCGCTGGAAACACCATATATTTT.

The gene calls are TRBV6-5 and TRBJ2-1; 8 positions match TRBD2. Germline V gene sequence: CDR1 MNHEY, CDR2 SVGAGI. Trimming at V came to 2 bases and at J to 6 bases, leaving 6 bases not matched to a gene. This CDR3 is built from 15 residues. CDR3 residues: CASSYRGGAGNEQFF. DNA of the CDR3: TGTGCCAGCAGTTACCGGGGGGGGGCTGGCAATGAGCAGTTCTTC.

V gene TRBV6-1 combines with J gene TRBJ1-3, with D perhaps TRBD1 (5 bases). Trimming pared 5 bases from V and 0 bases from J, leaving 8 bases between. There are 14 residues in the CDR3. The germline CDR1 and CDR2 sequences are MNHNS and SASEGT. CDR3 bases: TGTGCCAGCAGTTTCGACAGCTCTGGAAACACCATATATTTT. Protein product: CASSFDSSGNTIYF.

This clone appeared a few times. This chain joins TRBV4-3 and TRBJ1-2; the D is unclear. Germline CDR1 and CDR2: LGHNA and YSLEER. This CDR3 region has 15 residues. The V and J ends lost 1 base and 4 bases respectively, with 13 bases between them. The DNA for the CDR3 is TGCGCCAGCAGCCAAGGGACCGCCGATTCCTATGGCTACACCTTC. It is translated as CASSQGTADSYGYTF.

In its sample, this clone is medium-sized. V and J are TRBV7-9 and TRBJ1-1, with 7 bases lining up with TRBD1. This CDR3 has 14 residues. Germline V lookup: CDR1 SEHNR, CDR2 FQNEAQ (reference sequence). Unmatched junction bases numbered 9, after V lost 3 bases and J lost 8 bases. CDR3 sequence (DNA): TGTGCCAGCAGCTTTGGGTTAACAGGGGCGGAAGCTTTCTTT. Protein product: CASSFGLTGAEAFF.

The chain links TRBV18 to TRBJ1-1, with D possibly being TRBD1 (5 bases). Germline assignment: CDR1 KGHSH and CDR2 LQKENI. The CDR3 is made up of 14 amino acids. V gave up 3 bases and J gave up 7 bases, with 15 bases separating them. The chain's CDR3 is CASSPLRAMGEAFF. The CDR3 nucleotides read TGTGCCAGCTCACCTCTCAGGGCCATGGGTGAAGCTTTCTTT.

CDR3 coding DNA: TGTGCCAGCGCTGGGTCCTTTTCGGTCGGGGAGCTGTTTTTT. As protein: CASAGSFSVGELFF. This chain joins TRBV2 and TRBJ2-2; D is ambiguous. This CDR3 has 14 amino acids. Germline V lookup: CDR1 SNHLY, CDR2 FYNNEI. Trimming cost V 8 bases and J 7 bases, with 17 bases left between them. The whole variable domain, filled in from reference TRBV2 and TRBJ2-2, reads EPEVTQTPSHQVTQMGQEVILRCVPISNHLYFYWYRQILGQKVEFLVSFYNNEISEKSEIFDDQFSVERPDGSNFTLKIRSTKLEDSAMYFCASAGSFSVGELFFGEGSRLTVL.

The J gene is TRBJ1-5, the V gene TRBV14, with unresolved D. The CDR3 is made up of 13 amino acids. Germline CDR1 and CDR2: SGHDN and FVKESK. V lost 0 bases to trimming and J lost 6 bases, with 6 bases between them. The CDR3 nucleotides are TGTGCCAGCAGCCAAGATTTGGGTCAGCCCCAGCATTTT. Translated, it gives CASSQDLGQPQHF. The full variable domain, in which reference TRBV14 and TRBJ1-5 provide the parts outside the CDR3, is EAGVTQFPSHSVIEKGQTVTLRCDPISGHDNLYWYRRVMGKEIKFLLHFVKESKQDESGMPNNRFLAERTGGTYSTLKVQPAELEDSGVYFCASSQDLGQPQHFGDGTRLSIL.

The chain uses TRBV13 and TRBJ2-3; D gene ambiguous. Germline loops: CDR1 PRHDT, CDR2 FYEKMQ (reference sequence). This CDR3 comprises 14 residues. Trimming took off 5 bases at V and 6 bases at J, with 15 bases between the two ends. CDR3 in DNA: TGTGCCAGCAGCCTATCCTTGCGATCGGATACGCAGTATTTT. As protein: CASSLSLRSDTQYF.

The chain recombines TRBV14 with TRBJ2-7; TRBD2 aligns across 9 bases. Trimming took 6 bases from V and 0 from J; bases not matched to a gene: 3. CDR3 size: 14 residues. Germline CDR1 SGHDN, CDR2 FVKESK. The CDR3 region has the DNA TGTGCCAGCAGGACTAGCGGCAGCTCCTACGAGCAGTACTTC. As protein: CASRTSGSSYEQYF. The variable domain in full, completed from reference TRBV14 and TRBJ2-7, reads EAGVTQFPSHSVIEKGQTVTLRCDPISGHDNLYWYRRVMGKEIKFLLHFVKESKQDESGMPNNRFLAERTGGTYSTLKVQPAELEDSGVYFCASRTSGSSYEQYFGPGTRLTVT.

The V gene is TRBV7-3, the J gene TRBJ2-1; TRBD1 is a possible D gene (5 bases). The V gene lost 5 bases and the J gene lost 7 bases, with 12 bases spanning the gap. The CDR3 has 13 residues. Germline CDR1 SGHTA, CDR2 FQGTGA. The CDR3 DNA is TGTGCCAGCAGCCCACCTGGGGCGAATGAGCAGTTCTTC. Its translation: CASSPPGANEQFF.

The chain is built from TRBV7-8 and TRBJ1-5; 10 nucleotides line up with TRBD1. From germline, CDR1 is SGHVS and CDR2 FQNEAQ. The length of the CDR3 is 17 residues. V lost 4 bases and J lost 3; bases outside the gene matches: 9. The CDR3 DNA follows: TGTGCCAGCAGCTCAGCCGGGACAGGGGTTAACAATCAGCCCCAGCATTTT. Protein product: CASSSAGTGVNNQPQHF.

This clone showed up just once. J is TRBJ2-1 and V is TRBV15; D is unclear. The germline gives CDR1 LNHNV, CDR2 YYDKDF (reference sequence). The V end was cut by 4 bases, the J end by 5 bases, with 12 bases between. This CDR3 comprises 14 residues. The CDR3 protein is CATSKQRTDNEQFF. The CDR3, as DNA: TGTGCCACCAGCAAACAGCGTACTGACAATGAGCAGTTCTTC. Full variable domain (outside the CDR3, taken from reference TRBV15 and TRBJ2-1): DAMVIQNPRYQVTQFGKPVTLSCSQTLNHNVMYWYQQKSSQAPKLLFHYYDKDFNNEADTPDNFQSRRPNTSFCFLDIRSPGLGDTAMYLCATSKQRTDNEQFFGPGTRLTVL.

The chain joins TRBV25-1 to TRBJ1-2; D is ambiguous. CDR3 length equals 11 residues. CDR1 and CDR2 (germline): MGHDK, SYGVNS. The V and J ends lost 10 bases and 3 bases respectively, with 9 bases between them. The CDR3: CATSTYYGYTF. CDR3 nucleotide sequence: TGTGCCACCTCGACCTACTATGGCTACACCTTC.

V gene TRBV6-2 or TRBV6-3 combines with J gene TRBJ2-5, with D perhaps assigned TRBD1 or TRBD2 (5 bases each). Germline values: CDR1 MNHEY, CDR2 SVGEGT. V was pared by 6 bases and J by 3 bases, with 17 bases between. The CDR3 contains 15 residues. The CDR3 DNA reads TGTGCCAGCAGCCCCTCGGGGCAGGGAGAAGAGACCCAGTACTTC. Translating it yields CASSPSGQGEETQYF.

This sequence joins TRBV7-9 and TRBJ1-2, with 9 bases identical to TRBD1. Germline CDR1 SEHNR, CDR2 FQNEAQ (reference sequence). This CDR3 is built from 17 residues. The trim removed 5 bases at V and 0 bases at J, leaving 10 bases unmatched. CDR3 region: CASSPRGQGIPNYGYTF. The CDR3 DNA follows: TGTGCCAGCAGCCCTAGAGGACAGGGGATCCCTAACTATGGCTACACCTTC.

CDR3: CASSTSGAADTQYF. The CDR3 DNA sequence: TGTGCCAGTAGTACCTCAGGGGCAGCAGATACGCAGTATTTT. The chain has TRBV19 and TRBJ2-3; TRBD1 is a possible D gene (6 bases). V was shortened by 4 bases and J by 4 bases, with 12 bases between the two germline ends. The CDR3 is made up of 14 amino acids. The germline gives CDR1 LNHDA, CDR2 SQIVND (reference sequence). Full variable domain (outside the CDR3, taken from reference TRBV19 and TRBJ2-3): DGGITQSPKYLFRKEGQNVTLSCEQNLNHDAMYWYRQDPGQGLRLIYYSQIVNDFQKGDIAEGYSVSREKKESFPLTVTSAQKNPTAFYLCASSTSGAADTQYFGPGTRLTVL.